A selection of T cell receptor beta chains follows, all from one sample in a study of chemoradiotherapy in HPV16-positive cancers. Sequenced by immunoSEQ multiplex PCR; TCRdb stores in-frame clones only, minus some. The sample records 15,000 or so clones, roughly three quarters being singletons. This sample was obtained from a patient who underwent chemoradiotherapy. All receptors come from a human donor with HPV-associated anogenital cancer. Each CDR3 is given with its conserved first and last residue. The D gene is left open where the match is weak. Size is omitted from some rows. Given values are once, few, many or a class for expanded clones.

D gene,clone size,J gene,V gene,CDR3 DNA,CDR3 protein
-,-,TRBJ2-1,TRBV5-1,TGCGCCAGCAGGGAAGGACAAAGCTCCTACAATGAGCAGTTCTTC,CASREGQSSYNEQFF
-,-,TRBJ1-4,TRBV5-4,TGTGCCAGCAGCGCCGGGGGGGCATTTAATGAAAAACTGTTTTTT,CASSAGGAFNEKLFF
-,few,TRBJ1-5,TRBV28,TGTGCCAGCAGGGACGCCAAGGATATGGGTCAGCCCCAGCATTTT,CASRDAKDMGQPQHF
-,-,TRBJ2-1,TRBV7-2,TGTGCCAGCAGCGCCCGGGCCCAGCCAAGGGAGCAGTTCTTC,CASSARAQPREQFF
-,-,TRBJ1-2,TRBV4-3,TGCGCCAGCAGCCAAGAGAGCGGTATCGGCTATGGCTACACCTTC,CASSQESGIGYGYTF
-,few,TRBJ1-2,TRBV6-1,TGTGCCAGCAGTGAAGCTCGGGGGTATGGCTACACCTTC,CASSEARGYGYTF
-,-,TRBJ1-1,TRBV11-2,TGTGCCAGCAGCTTAGAAGGACAGTTATTAGGTGAAGCTTTCTTT,CASSLEGQLLGEAFF
-,-,TRBJ1-1,TRBV4-1,TGCGCCAGCTGTACCCCGGGCAGAATGAACACTGAAGCTTTCTTT,CASCTPGRMNTEAFF
-,-,TRBJ2-7,TRBV6-1,TGTGCCAGCAGCGTTAGGGCCCTGTGGACCTACGAGCAGTACTTC,CASSVRALWTYEQYF
-,-,TRBJ1-2,TRBV7-2,TGTGCCAGCAGTCCTACAGCCTATGGCTACACCTTC,CASSPTAYGYTF
-,once,TRBJ1-6,TRBV28,TGTGCCAGCAACCGGGACCGGTATTCACCCCTCCACTTT,CASNRDRYSPLHF
-,-,TRBJ2-7,TRBV6-5,TGTGCCAGCAGTTACTCCTCAGGGTCCTACTACGAGCAGTACTTC,CASSYSSGSYYEQYF
-,-,TRBJ1-1,TRBV7-9,TGTGCCAGCAGCTTCAGCGCGAACACTGAAGCTTTCTTT,CASSFSANTEAFF
TRBD1,-,TRBJ1-3,TRBV5-6,TGTGCCAGCAGCCGAGGGGGCGTCAGTGGAAACACCATATATTTT,CASSRGGVSGNTIYF
TRBD1,once,TRBJ1-1,TRBV18,TGTGCCAGCTCACTCCCTCCACAGGGGTGGACTGAAGCTTTCTTT,CASSLPPQGWTEAFF
-,-,TRBJ1-2,TRBV27,TGTGCCAGCAGCCTGATGGGTCTTGGTGGCTACACCTTC,CASSLMGLGGYTF
-,-,TRBJ1-5,TRBV6-6,TGTGCCAGCAGTTCTGGTGGGGGGGCCGGCAATCAGCCCCAGCATTTT,CASSSGGGAGNQPQHF
-,-,TRBJ2-7,TRBV11-2,TGTGCCAGCAGCTTAGATATTCCGGCAACCTACGAGCAGTACTTC,CASSLDIPATYEQYF
-,-,TRBJ2-7,TRBV6-5,TGTGCCAGCAGGTCAGGAATCGCCTCCCCCTACGAGCAGTACTTC,CASRSGIASPYEQYF
-,-,TRBJ1-2,TRBV2,TGTGCCAGCTTTCGGAGCCCCGCCTATGGCTACACCTTC,CASFRSPAYGYTF
-,-,TRBJ1-6,TRBV7-3,TGTGCCAGCAGCTTAAGGGCAGGGCTCTATAATTCACCCCTCCACTTT,CASSLRAGLYNSPLHF
TRBD1,-,TRBJ1-5,TRBV2,TGTGCCAGCGGCCGACAGGGGAACCAGCCCCAGCATTTT,CASGRQGNQPQHF
TRBD1,-,TRBJ2-5,TRBV2,TGTGCCAGCAGTGAAGGGGAGACAGGGGAAAGGGAAGAGACCCAGTACTTC,CASSEGETGEREETQYF
TRBD2,once,TRBJ2-5,TRBV7-7,TGTGCTAGCAGCTCCGGGGGGGCGATTGGAGAGACCCAGTACTTC,CASSSGGAIGETQYF
TRBD2,-,TRBJ2-3,TRBV15,TGTGCCACCAGCAGCGGGGGGGCTGGAGATACGCAGTATTTT,CATSSGGAGDTQYF
-,-,TRBJ2-3,TRBV28,TGTGCCAGCAGTTTATGGCAGGGGAGCACAGATACGCAGTATTTT,CASSLWQGSTDTQYF
-,-,TRBJ1-5,TRBV27,TGTGCCAGCAGTCCTGGGACATCCAGCAATCAGCCCCAGCATTTT,CASSPGTSSNQPQHF
TRBD2,-,TRBJ2-7,TRBV7-3,TGTGCCAGCAGCTTACAGCGGGGGAGCTCCTACGAGCAGTACTTC,CASSLQRGSSYEQYF
TRBD1,-,TRBJ1-2,TRBV28,TGTGCCAGCAGTCCCTACAGGGGCTATGGCTACACCTTC,CASSPYRGYGYTF
TRBD1,-,TRBJ1-6,TRBV2,TGTGCCAGCAGTAGACAGGGTGCGAATTCACCCCTCCACTTT,CASSRQGANSPLHF
-,-,TRBJ2-3,TRBV29-1,TGCAGCGGGGGCACAGATACGCAGTATTTT,CSGGTDTQYF
-,-,TRBJ2-7,TRBV4-3,TGCGCCAGCAGCCAGGCATGGGGTTGGACCTCCAGCAATCCCTCCTACGAGCAGTACTTC,CASSQAWGWTSSNPSYEQYF
-,-,TRBJ1-5,TRBV28,TGTGCCAGCAGTTTGGCAGGGGTTAGCAATCAGCCCCAGCATTTT,CASSLAGVSNQPQHF
TRBD1,-,TRBJ1-2,TRBV27,TGTGCCAGCAGCTCGGGACAGGGTTATGGCTACACCTTC,CASSSGQGYGYTF
-,-,TRBJ1-2,TRBV30,TGTGCCTGGAGTTACTGGGACTATGGCTACACCTTC,CAWSYWDYGYTF
-,once,TRBJ1-1,TRBV4-2,TGTGCCAGCAGCCAAGCCTTCGTAGAAGGGAAAAGTGAAGCTTTCTTT,CASSQAFVEGKSEAFF
-,-,TRBJ2-5,TRBV19,TGTGCCAAAAAGGGGCGAGGGCCCCAAGAGACCCAGTACTTC,CAKKGRGPQETQYF
-,-,TRBJ2-7,TRBV28,TGTGCCAGCAGTTTGTCCTGGTACGAGCAGTACTTC,CASSLSWYEQYF
-,few,TRBJ1-2,TRBV5-1,TGCGCCAGCAGCTTAGAACAGGGTAACAGTGGCTACACCTTC,CASSLEQGNSGYTF
-,-,TRBJ2-1,TRBV9,TGTGCCAGCAGCCTTCTACGAGGGGGGATAGGGTCATATGAGCAGTTCTTC,CASSLLRGGIGSYEQFF
-,-,TRBJ1-6,TRBV4-3,TGCGCCAGCAGCCGAGCAGGGGAGAATTCACCCCTCCACTTT,CASSRAGENSPLHF
-,-,TRBJ1-4,TRBV5-8,TGTGCCAGCAGCTTGATCCTGAGGGAACTAGACGAAAAACTGTTTTTT,CASSLILRELDEKLFF
-,few,TRBJ1-2,TRBV28,TGTGCCAGCAGTTTGTGGCCGGGGGGTTATGGCTACACCTTC,CASSLWPGGYGYTF
TRBD1,-,TRBJ1-1,TRBV6-5,TGTGCCAGCAGTTACGGGACAGGGTTGACGTCGGCTTTCTTT,CASSYGTGLTSAFF
TRBD1,-,TRBJ2-7,TRBV29-1,TGCAGCGCAACTCGGACAGGGGGCGCGGACGAGCAGTACTTC,CSATRTGGADEQYF
TRBD2,few,TRBJ2-5,TRBV4-1,TGCGCCAGCAGCCAACTAGCGGGGGAAGGAGAGACCCAGTACTTC,CASSQLAGEGETQYF
-,-,TRBJ1-5,TRBV19,TGTGCCAGTAGTATAAATGGGCAGCTCGGGGGTCAGCCCCAGCATTTT,CASSINGQLGGQPQHF
TRBD2,-,TRBJ2-3,TRBV29-1,TGCAGCGTTATTAGCGGGGGTGCAGATACGCAGTATTTT,CSVISGGADTQYF
-,-,TRBJ1-1,TRBV5-1,TGCGCCAGCGCCAACCTACAGGGCCGGAACACTGAAGCTTTCTTT,CASANLQGRNTEAFF